One sample yielded the 11 T cell receptor beta chains listed below, sequenced in a study of blood T cell repertoires in COVID-19. Clones were read by immunoSEQ multiplex PCR, and TCRdb kept only the in-frame ones, dropping some. This sample has about 150,000 clones; roughly 84% occur once, and the top ten carry less than 3%. The source material was peripheral blood. The source is a woman aged 55-69 years with acute or convalescent COVID-19.

This sequence joins TRBV9 and TRBJ2-5; TRBD1 matches at 7 bases. The CDR3 covers 17 residues. The germline V gene encodes CDR1 SGDLS and CDR2 YYNGEE. Unmatched junction bases numbered 12, after V lost 4 bases and J lost 0 bases. CDR3 DNA: TGTGCCAGCAGCCAGACATGGGGACAGACGTACCAAGAGACCCAGTACTTC. This translates into CASSQTWGQTYQETQYF.

The gene calls are TRBV9 and TRBJ1-2, with TRBD1 identical over 9 bases. V shed 3 bases and J 2 bases; nucleotides not matched to a gene: 2. The CDR3 runs to 14 residues. CDR1 is SGDLS and CDR2 is YYNGEE in the germline V gene. The chain's CDR3 is CASSDRGRNYGYTF. As DNA, the CDR3 is TGTGCCAGCAGCGACAGGGGGCGCAACTATGGCTACACCTTC.

J is TRBJ2-3 and V is TRBV10-3; tentatively, D is TRBD1 (6 bases). Germline assignment: CDR1 ENHRY and CDR2 SYGVKD. V gave up 10 bases and J gave up 6 bases, with 23 bases separating them. CDR3 length equals 15 residues. The CDR3 reads CATLSRDGTRDTQYF. DNA of the CDR3: TGTGCCACCTTGTCCCGGGATGGGACACGGGATACGCAGTATTTT.

The table lists this clone with a count of one. The rearrangement links TRBV29-1 to TRBJ2-5; 16 nucleotides align to TRBD2. The trim removed 6 bases at V and 1 base at J, leaving 8 bases unmatched. Germline CDR1 and CDR2: SQVTM and ANQGSEA. The CDR3 contains 17 residues. The CDR3 loop is CSVAGTSGGVVQETQYF. CDR3 in DNA: TGCAGCGTCGCCGGGACTAGCGGGGGGGTAGTCCAAGAGACCCAGTACTTC.

This chain uses TRBV5-6 with TRBJ1-1; D possibly corresponds to TRBD1 (5 bases). Germline CDR1 SGHDT, CDR2 YYEEEE. V gave up 4 bases and J gave up 3 bases, with 13 bases separating them. The CDR3 contains 14 residues. In DNA form, the CDR3 reads TGTGCCAGCAGCCCAGGCAGGGCGGACACTGAAGCTTTCTTT. Its protein product is CASSPGRADTEAFF. Full variable domain (missing parts from reference TRBV5-6 and TRBJ1-1): DAGVTQSPTHLIKTRGQQVTLRCSPKSGHDTVSWYQQALGQGPQFIFQYYEEEERQRGNFPDRFSGHQFPNYSSELNVNALLLGDSALYLCASSPGRADTEAFFGQGTRLTVV.

This chain links TRBV6-2 or TRBV6-3 with TRBJ1-5, with 8 bases fitting TRBD1. J lost 0 bases, V lost 4 bases, and 5 bases had no gene match. The CDR3 length is 16 residues. The V gene's germline CDR1 is MNHEY and CDR2 SVGEGT. The CDR3 DNA reads as TGTGCCAGCAGTTTCGGACAGGGCTATAGCAATCAGCCCCAGCATTTT. Residues: CASSFGQGYSNQPQHF.

The chain combines TRBV18 with TRBJ1-3, with D possibly being TRBD1 (6 bases). The CDR3 contains 12 residues. Between the trimmed V and J ends, which lost 6 bases and 6 bases, there was a span of 9 bases. The germline gives CDR1 KGHSH, CDR2 LQKENI. In DNA form, the CDR3 reads TGTGCCAGCTCTCGACAGGAAAACACCATATATTTT. This codes for CASSRQENTIYF.

This rearrangement joins TRBV11-2 to TRBJ2-3; 12 bases are shared with TRBD2. Germline V gene sequence: CDR1 SGHAT, CDR2 FQNNGV. V was clipped by 0 bases and J by 4 bases; unmatched bases: 14. The CDR3 covers 20 residues. The DNA of the CDR3 is TGTGCCAGCAGCTTAGATCCGAGACTTCCTAGCGGGGGGGCACCAGATACGCAGTATTTT. Translating gives CASSLDPRLPSGGAPDTQYF.

The rearrangement uses TRBV28 and TRBJ2-4, with TRBD1 matching 7 bases. The CDR3 has 13 residues. Germline CDR1 and CDR2: MDHEN and SYDVKM. The V segment lost 7 bases and the J segment 6 bases; nucleotides outside the gene matches: 6. CDR3 residues: CASIGTAPNIQYF. CDR3 bases: TGTGCCAGCATCGGGACAGCCCCAAACATTCAGTACTTC.

V and J are TRBV19 and TRBJ1-6; 7 bases are shared with TRBD1. J was trimmed by 9 bases and V by 6 bases; bases with no gene match: 2. The CDR3 is made up of 12 amino acids. Germline V gives CDR1 LNHDA, CDR2 SQIVND (reference sequence). Written as DNA, the CDR3 is TGTGCCAGTAGGGCAGGGGGTTCACCCCTCCACTTT. Its protein is CASRAGGSPLHF.

The genes are TRBV12-3 or TRBV12-4 and TRBJ2-1; the D is unclear. There are 13 residues in the CDR3. Trimming stripped 5 bases from V and 7 bases from J, with 12 bases between. CDR3 protein: CASSPQVANEQFF. The CDR3 DNA is TGTGCCAGCAGTCCGCAGGTCGCAAATGAGCAGTTCTTC.